This TCR beta chain comes out of a study of blood T cells in healthy people across ages. Then a second PCR, running roughly 7 to 11 cycles, was carried out with a sample-barcoded 5' primer and a J-beta primer mix. TCRdb used MiXCR to reprocess the 5' RACE reads, holding one entry per CDR3 protein. The data show 650,000 to 1,000,000 distinct CDR3 sequences, about 42% seen once. The CDR3 runs to 12 residues. V lost 6 bases and J 7 bases, leaving 12 bases between the germline ends. Germline V gene data show CDR1 as MDHEN and CDR2 as SYDVKM. The chain employs TRBV28 and TRBJ1-2, with D possibly matching TRBD1 (5 bases). What was sequenced was blood. The receptor comes from an older man in good health. DNA for the CDR3: TGTGCCAGCAGCAAAGACAGTTCTGGCTACACCTTC. It encodes CASSKDSSGYTF.